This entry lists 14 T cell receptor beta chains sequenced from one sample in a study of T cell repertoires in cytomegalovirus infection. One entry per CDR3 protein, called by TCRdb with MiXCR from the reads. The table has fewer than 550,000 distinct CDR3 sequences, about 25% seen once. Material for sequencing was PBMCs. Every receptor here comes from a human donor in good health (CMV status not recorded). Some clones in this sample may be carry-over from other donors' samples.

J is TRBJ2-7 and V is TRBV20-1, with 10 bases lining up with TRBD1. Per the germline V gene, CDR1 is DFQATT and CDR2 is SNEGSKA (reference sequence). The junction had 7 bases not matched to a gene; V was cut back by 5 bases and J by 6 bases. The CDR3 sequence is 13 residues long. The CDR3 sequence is CSAGRQGASEQYF. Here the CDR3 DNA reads TGCAGTGCTGGACGACAGGGGGCAAGCGAGCAGTACTTC.

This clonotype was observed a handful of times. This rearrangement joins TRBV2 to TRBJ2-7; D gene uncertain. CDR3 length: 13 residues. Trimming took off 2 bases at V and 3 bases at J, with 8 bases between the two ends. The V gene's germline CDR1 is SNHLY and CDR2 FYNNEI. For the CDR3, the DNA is TGTGCCAGCAGTGAACTGGTTCACTACGAGCAGTACTTC. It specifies CASSELVHYEQYF.

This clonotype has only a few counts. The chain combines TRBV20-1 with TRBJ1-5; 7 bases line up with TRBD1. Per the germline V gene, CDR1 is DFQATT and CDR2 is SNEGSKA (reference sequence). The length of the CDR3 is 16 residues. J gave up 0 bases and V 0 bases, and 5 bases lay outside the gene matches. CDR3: CSARDPGTDSNQPQHF. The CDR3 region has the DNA TGCAGTGCTAGAGATCCTGGGACAGATAGCAATCAGCCCCAGCATTTT.

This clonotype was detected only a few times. The DNA for the CDR3 is TGTGCCAGCAGCTCTGGGACTAGCGGCGGGGAGCTGTTTTTT. Its translation is CASSSGTSGGELFF. This chain joins TRBV12-3 or TRBV12-4 and TRBJ2-2, with TRBD2 matching over 11 bases. The CDR3 is made up of 14 amino acids. V dropped 6 bases and J dropped 7; count of bases not matched to a gene: 4.

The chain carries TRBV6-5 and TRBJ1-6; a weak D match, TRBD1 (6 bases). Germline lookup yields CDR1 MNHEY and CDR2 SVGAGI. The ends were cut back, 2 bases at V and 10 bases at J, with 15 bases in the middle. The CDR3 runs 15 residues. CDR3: CASSYVGGAWSPLHF. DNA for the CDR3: TGTGCCAGCAGTTACGTCGGGGGCGCGTGGTCACCCCTCCACTTT.

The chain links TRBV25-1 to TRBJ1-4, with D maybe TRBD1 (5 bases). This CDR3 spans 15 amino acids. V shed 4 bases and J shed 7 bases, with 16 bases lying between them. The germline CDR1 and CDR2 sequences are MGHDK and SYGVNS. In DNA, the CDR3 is TGTGCCAGCAGTGTATCTCCAGGGCGGAGTGAAAAACTGTTTTTT. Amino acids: CASSVSPGRSEKLFF.

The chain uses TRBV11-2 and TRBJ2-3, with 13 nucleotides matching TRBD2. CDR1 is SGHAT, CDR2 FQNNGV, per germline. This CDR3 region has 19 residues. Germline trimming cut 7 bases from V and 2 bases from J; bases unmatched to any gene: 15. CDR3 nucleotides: TGTGCCAGCACTCCGGGAAGACTAGCGGGAGGTCCTGACACAGATACGCAGTATTTT. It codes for CASTPGRLAGGPDTDTQYF.

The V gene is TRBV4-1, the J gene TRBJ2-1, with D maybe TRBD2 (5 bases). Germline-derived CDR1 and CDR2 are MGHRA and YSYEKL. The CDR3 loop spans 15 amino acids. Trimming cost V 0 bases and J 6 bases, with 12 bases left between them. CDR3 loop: CASSQDFGGCNEQFF. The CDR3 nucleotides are TGCGCCAGCAGCCAAGATTTTGGAGGATGCAATGAGCAGTTCTTC.

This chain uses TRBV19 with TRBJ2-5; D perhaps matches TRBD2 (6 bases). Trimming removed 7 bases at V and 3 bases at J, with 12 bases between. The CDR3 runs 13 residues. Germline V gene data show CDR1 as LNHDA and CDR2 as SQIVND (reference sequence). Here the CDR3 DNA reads TGTGCCAGTAACGGGCGGGGCAAAGAGACCCAGTACTTC. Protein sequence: CASNGRGKETQYF.

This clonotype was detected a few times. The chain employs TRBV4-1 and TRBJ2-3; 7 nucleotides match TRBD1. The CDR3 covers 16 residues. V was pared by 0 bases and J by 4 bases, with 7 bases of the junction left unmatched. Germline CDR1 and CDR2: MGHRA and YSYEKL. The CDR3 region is CASSQEWDSFADTQYF. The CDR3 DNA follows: TGCGCCAGCAGCCAAGAATGGGACAGCTTCGCAGATACGCAGTATTTT.

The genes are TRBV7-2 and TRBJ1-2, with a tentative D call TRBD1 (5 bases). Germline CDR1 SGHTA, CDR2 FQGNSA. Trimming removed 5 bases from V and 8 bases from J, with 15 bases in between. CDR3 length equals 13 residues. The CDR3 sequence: CASSPGTGRGYTF. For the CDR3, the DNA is TGTGCCAGCAGCCCCGGGACCGGACGGGGCTACACCTTC.

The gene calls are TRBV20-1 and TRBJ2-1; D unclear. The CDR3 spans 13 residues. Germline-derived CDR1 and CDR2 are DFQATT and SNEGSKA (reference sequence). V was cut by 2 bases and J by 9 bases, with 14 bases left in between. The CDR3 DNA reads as TGCAGTGCTAGACCCTACTTTCTTAGTGAGCAGTTCTTC. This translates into CSARPYFLSEQFF.

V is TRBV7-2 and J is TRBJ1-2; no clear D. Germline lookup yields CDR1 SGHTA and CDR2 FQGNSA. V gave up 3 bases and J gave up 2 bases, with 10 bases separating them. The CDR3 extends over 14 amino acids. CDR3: CASSFSLENYGYTF. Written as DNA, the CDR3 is TGTGCCAGCAGCTTTTCCCTGGAAAACTATGGCTACACCTTC.

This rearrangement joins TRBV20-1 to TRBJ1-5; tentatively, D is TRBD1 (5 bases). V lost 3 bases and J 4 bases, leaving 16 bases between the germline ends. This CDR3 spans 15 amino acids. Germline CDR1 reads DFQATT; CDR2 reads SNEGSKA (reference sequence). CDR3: CSARPGRGMNQPQHF. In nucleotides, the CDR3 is TGCAGTGCTAGGCCGGGCCGGGGGATGAATCAGCCCCAGCATTTT.